These 29 T cell receptor beta chains came from one sample sequenced in a study of CD8 T cells in ankylosing spondylitis. TCRdb called the 5' RACE reads again in MiXCR, with one record for every CDR3 protein. The table shows under 300,000 distinct CDR3 sequences, with about 10% occurring only once. The sample consisted of blood, either unsorted or a sorted T cell fraction (not recorded which). All receptors come from a male donor with ankylosing spondylitis or in good health (not recorded which).

V gene TRBV25-1 combines with J gene TRBJ2-1; the match to TRBD2 covers 7 bases. V lost 4 bases to trimming and J lost 7 bases; unmatched junction nucleotides: 13. CDR3 size: 16 residues. Germline V gene data show CDR1 as MGHDK and CDR2 as SYGVNS. The CDR3 DNA is TGTGCCAGCAGTGTAGAGCGGGACCCTCTGGGGAATGAGCAGTTCTTC. It is translated as CASSVERDPLGNEQFF.

This clonotype has ten or more counts. The chain joins TRBV25-1 to TRBJ1-5, with D unclear. Trimming removed 2 bases from V and 4 bases from J, with 6 bases in between. Germline CDR1 is MGHDK and CDR2 is SYGVNS. The CDR3 has 13 residues. CDR3 sequence reads: CASSEHGNQPQHF. The CDR3 DNA sequence: TGTGCCAGCAGTGAACATGGGAATCAGCCCCAGCATTTT.

This clonotype was detected many times. The gene calls are TRBV11-2 and TRBJ2-3, with 10 bases fitting TRBD2. V gave up 3 bases and J gave up 6 bases; unmatched junction bases: 6. Germline V lookup: CDR1 SGHAT, CDR2 FQNNGV. This CDR3 is 15 amino acids long. CDR3 sequence (DNA): TGTGCCAGCAGCTTCAGCGGGGGGGGGGCTGATACGCAGTATTTT. Translating gives CASSFSGGGADTQYF.

This clonotype was seen ten or more times. The chain is built from TRBV2 and TRBJ2-6; 7 bases agree with TRBD2. The CDR3 loop spans 15 amino acids. The germline V gene has CDR1 SNHLY and CDR2 FYNNEI. V gave up 4 bases and J gave up 2 bases; unmatched junction bases: 2. This CDR3 is CASSAGGTGANVLTF. The CDR3 DNA sequence: TGTGCCAGCAGTGCCGGGGGGACTGGGGCCAACGTCCTGACTTTC. The full variable domain, rest sourced from reference TRBV2 and TRBJ2-6, is EPEVTQTPSHQVTQMGQEVILRCVPISNHLYFYWYRQILGQKVEFLVSFYNNEISEKSEIFDDQFSVERPDGSNFTLKIRSTKLEDSAMYFCASSAGGTGANVLTFGAGSRLTVL.

This clonotype has a count of ten or more. CDR3 sequence reads: CSVPRAATDTQYF. The CDR3 DNA sequence: TGCAGCGTTCCCCGGGCAGCCACAGATACGCAGTATTTT. The chain employs TRBV29-1 and TRBJ2-3; D remains unclear. Looked up from germline, CDR1 is SQVTM and CDR2 is ANQGSEA. The CDR3 is 13 residues long. The V end lost 5 bases, the J end lost 2 bases, and 11 bases lay between the germline ends.

J is TRBJ1-5 and V is TRBV12-3 or TRBV12-4; weak D call: TRBD1 (5 bases). V was clipped by 6 bases and J by 3 bases, with 9 bases between them. The CDR3 runs to 13 residues. The CDR3, as DNA: TGTGCCAGCAGGGGGCAGGACAATCAGCCCCAGCATTTT. It is translated as CASRGQDNQPQHF.

In this sample, this clonotype turned up many times. This chain connects TRBV5-1 to TRBJ2-1, with 12 bases that match TRBD2. This CDR3 is 16 amino acids long. V lost 0 bases, J lost 7 bases, and 5 bases stayed unmatched. Germline assignment: CDR1 SGHRS and CDR2 YFSETQ. For the CDR3, the DNA is TGCGCCAGCAGCTTGGCCCCTAGCGGGAGGGGAAATGAGCAGTTCTTC. Translating gives CASSLAPSGRGNEQFF.

This clonotype appeared many times. V gene TRBV3-1 combines with J gene TRBJ2-5; 7 nucleotides match TRBD2. The CDR3 sequence is 17 residues long. The V gene end was trimmed by 4 bases and the J gene end by 4 bases; junction bases not matched to a gene: 15. Per germline, CDR1 LGHDT and CDR2 YNNKEL (reference sequence). The CDR3: CASSPSWGGTYAETQYF. The CDR3 DNA reads TGTGCCAGCAGCCCTTCGTGGGGGGGGACGTACGCAGAGACCCAGTACTTC.

A few counts support this clonotype. The CDR3 coding sequence is TGCAGTGCTAGAGACTTACCTGGGACGGGCCCTGAAGCTTTCTTT. It is translated as CSARDLPGTGPEAFF. The chain couples TRBV20-1 to TRBJ1-1; a possible D gene is TRBD1 (5 bases). The germline gives CDR1 DFQATT, CDR2 SNEGSKA (reference sequence). This CDR3 contains 15 residues. Between the trimmed V and J ends, which lost 0 bases and 6 bases, there was a span of 17 bases.

Ten or more counts support this clonotype. The chain uses TRBV10-2 and TRBJ1-1, with 7 bases that match TRBD1. The germline gives CDR1 WSHSY, CDR2 SAAADI. V lost 10 bases, J lost 1 base, and 6 bases stayed unmatched. The CDR3 is 13 amino acids. The chain's CDR3 is CATEGQPNTEAFF. The CDR3 DNA follows: TGCGCCACTGAGGGACAGCCGAACACTGAAGCTTTCTTT.

This clonotype was found a few times. DNA for the CDR3: TGTGCCAGCAGGTCTCTGGGCGGGACAGATACGCAGTATTTT. It encodes CASRSLGGTDTQYF. The chain carries TRBV11-2 and TRBJ2-3; tentative D call: TRBD2 (5 bases). The germline V gene has CDR1 SGHAT and CDR2 FQNNGV. This CDR3 comprises 14 residues. V lost 6 bases and J lost 3, with 13 bases in between.

The J gene is TRBJ2-3, the V gene TRBV30; 9 bases match TRBD2. Trimming took 2 bases from V and 4 from J; bases not matched to a gene: 4. This CDR3 spans 14 amino acids. Germline values: CDR1 GTSNPN, CDR2 SVGIG (reference sequence). CDR3 DNA: TGTGCCTGGAGTCGCGGGAGGGCCGCAGATACGCAGTATTTT. Translating gives CAWSRGRAADTQYF.

This clonotype was counted at least ten times. This rearrangement joins TRBV5-1 to TRBJ1-2; D is uncertain. This CDR3 comprises 12 residues. Germline V CDR1 and CDR2: SGHRS, YFSETQ. Trimming pared 4 bases from V and 2 bases from J, leaving 6 bases between. The CDR3 sequence: CASSGQNYGYTF. The CDR3 coding sequence is TGCGCCAGCAGCGGGCAGAACTATGGCTACACCTTC.

This clonotype was picked up many times. The chain is built from TRBV24-1 and TRBJ2-3, with 9 bases aligning to TRBD1. In germline, CDR1 is KGHDR, CDR2 SFDVKD. The CDR3 extends over 18 amino acids. The trim removed 4 bases at V and 1 base at J, leaving 11 bases unmatched. The CDR3 DNA reads TGTGCCACCAGTGAGTCCGGGGGACAGGGTGGTGGCACAGATACGCAGTATTTT. Translated, it gives CATSESGGQGGGTDTQYF.

The rearrangement joins TRBV20-1 to TRBJ2-7, with TRBD2 as a possible D gene (6 bases). The length of the CDR3 is 13 residues. Germline CDR1 reads DFQATT; CDR2 reads SNEGSKA (reference sequence). Trimming left V 3 bases short and J 2 bases short, with 11 bases between. CDR3: CSASSRETYEQYF. In DNA, the CDR3 is TGCAGTGCTAGTTCCCGGGAGACCTACGAGCAGTACTTC.

This clonotype appeared many times. The rearrangement uses TRBV5-1 and TRBJ2-7; 9 nucleotides line up with TRBD1. The CDR3 has 15 residues. Germline lookup yields CDR1 SGHRS and CDR2 YFSETQ. V lost 4 bases, J lost 7 bases, and 12 bases stayed unmatched. Here the CDR3 DNA reads TGCGCCAGCAGCCCCCTAGGACAGGGGTCGGGTGAGCAGTACTTC. It encodes CASSPLGQGSGEQYF.

This clonotype turned up a few times. This sequence joins TRBV4-2 and TRBJ1-2, with 8 bases aligning to TRBD1. Germline CDR1 LGHNA, CDR2 YNFKEQ. The V and J ends lost 5 bases and 6 bases, in that order; junction bases with no gene match: 2. The CDR3 has 12 amino acids. CDR3 coding DNA: TGTGCCAGCAGCTCGGACAGGGATGGCTACACCTTC. This encodes CASSSDRDGYTF.

In this sample, this clonotype turned up a few times. This chain connects TRBV5-4 to TRBJ2-4; the D gene is possibly TRBD2 (6 bases). Deletions cut 3 bases from V and 3 bases from J, with 10 bases between. The CDR3 loop spans 14 amino acids. From germline, CDR1 is SGHNT and CDR2 YYREEE (reference sequence). The CDR3 spells CASSWPGDKNIQYF. CDR3 DNA: TGTGCCAGCAGCTGGCCGGGAGACAAAAACATTCAGTACTTC.

In this sample, this clonotype turned up a few times. The rearrangement uses TRBV12-3 or TRBV12-4 and TRBJ2-5; 10 bases are shared with TRBD1. V shed 4 bases, J shed 5 bases, and the junction held 4 bases outside the gene matches. The CDR3 spans 14 residues. The CDR3 DNA reads as TGTGCCAGCAGTTACGGACAGGGGGGTGAGACCCAGTACTTC. Its translation is CASSYGQGGETQYF.

This clonotype has at least ten counts. CDR3 amino acids: CSAGGRGVLETQYF. The CDR3 region has the DNA TGCAGTGCAGGGGGTCGGGGGGTCCTTGAGACCCAGTACTTC. V usage is TRBV20-1 and J usage is TRBJ2-5, with D tentatively TRBD2 (7 bases). V lost 6 bases to trimming and J lost 5 bases, with 19 bases between them. The germline gives CDR1 DFQATT, CDR2 SNEGSKA (reference sequence). This CDR3 is 14 amino acids long.

This clonotype was detected ten times or more. V is TRBV12-3 or TRBV12-4 and J is TRBJ1-2, with unresolved D. Trimming stripped 0 bases from V and 2 bases from J, with 4 bases between. The CDR3 spans 13 residues. Here the CDR3 reads CASSLAGNYGYTF. The DNA of the CDR3 is TGTGCCAGCAGTTTAGCGGGGAACTATGGCTACACCTTC.

In its sample, this clonotype was seen many times. V is TRBV10-3 and J is TRBJ2-1; 9 bases map to TRBD2. The V gene's germline CDR1 is ENHRY and CDR2 SYGVKD. The CDR3 is 14 residues long. V was clipped by 7 bases and J by 7 bases; unmatched bases: 8. CDR3 coding DNA: TGTGCCATCACCGATAGCGGGAGAAGGAATGAGCAGTTCTTC. Its translation is CAITDSGRRNEQFF.

V gene TRBV6-1 combines with J gene TRBJ1-4, with 11 bases that match TRBD1. The ends lost 4 bases at V and 7 bases at J; junction bases unmatched: 5. Germline CDR1 and CDR2: MNHNS and SASEGT. The CDR3 sequence is 15 residues long. For the CDR3, the DNA is TGTGCCAGCAGTGCCTGGGACAGGGGGAGTGAAAAACTGTTTTTT. It yields the protein CASSAWDRGSEKLFF.

The V call is TRBV2, the J call TRBJ1-3; no definite D call. The CDR3 extends over 19 amino acids. Per the germline V gene, CDR1 is SNHLY and CDR2 is FYNNEI. The chain's CDR3 is CTCSFEVETLKVFGNTIYF. CDR3 in DNA: TGTACCTGCAGTTTCGAAGTCGAGACCCTAAAGGTCTTTGGAAACACCATATATTTT.

This clonotype was detected ten times or more. This CDR3 reads CASSQGDRIGSGQFF. CDR3 in DNA: TGCGCCAGCAGCCAAGGGGACAGGATAGGGTCGGGGCAGTTCTTC. The V gene is TRBV4-1, the J gene TRBJ2-1; TRBD1 matches at 8 bases. Per germline, CDR1 MGHRA and CDR2 YSYEKL. The CDR3 runs to 15 residues. The V and J ends lost 1 base and 12 bases, in that order; junction bases with no gene match: 11.

This clonotype was seen ten or more times. The chain has TRBV7-9 and TRBJ2-1, with 8 bases that match TRBD2. The CDR3 has 14 amino acids. Per the germline V gene, CDR1 is SEHNR and CDR2 is FQNEAQ (reference sequence). The J segment lost 8 bases and the V segment lost 2 bases, leaving 5 bases of the junction unmatched. The CDR3 loop is CASSLTSGSDEQFF. CDR3 sequence (DNA): TGTGCCAGCAGCTTAACTAGCGGTTCGGATGAGCAGTTCTTC.

The chain couples TRBV4-2 to TRBJ2-1; 9 nucleotides align to TRBD2. This CDR3 contains 14 residues. CDR1 and CDR2 (germline): LGHNA, YNFKEQ. With 0 bases clipped from V and 12 bases from J, the junction kept 6 bases outside the gene matches. In DNA form, the CDR3 reads TGTGCCAGCAGCCAAGAATGGCGGGAGGGAGGGCAGTTCTTC. Translated: CASSQEWREGGQFF.

The gene calls are TRBV30 and TRBJ1-5, with 9 bases that match TRBD1. Looked up from germline, CDR1 is GTSNPN and CDR2 is SVGIG (reference sequence). This CDR3 is built from 20 residues. Trimming cost V 2 bases and J 1 base; bases outside gene matches: 18. CDR3 residues: CAWSRATGGQGLISNQPQHF. The CDR3 DNA reads as TGTGCCTGGAGTCGTGCTACGGGGGGACAGGGTCTGATCAGCAATCAGCCCCAGCATTTT. Based on the CDR3 plus reference TRBV30 and TRBJ1-5, the full variable domain is SQTIHQWPATLVQPVGSPLSLECTVEGTSNPNLYWYRQAAGRGLQLLFYSVGIGQISSEVPQNLSASRPQDRQFILSSKKLLLSDSGFYLCAWSRATGGQGLISNQPQHFGDGTRLSIL.

About this clonotype itself: One junction end disagrees with the germline gene, perhaps due to a read error. The chain employs TRBV11-2 and TRBJ1-2, with unresolved D. The CDR3 is 11 residues long. Germline V CDR1 and CDR2: SGHAT, FQNNGV. As DNA, the CDR3 is TGTGCCAGCAGCTTGGGGTATGCCTACACCTTC. The encoded protein is CASSLGYAYTF.